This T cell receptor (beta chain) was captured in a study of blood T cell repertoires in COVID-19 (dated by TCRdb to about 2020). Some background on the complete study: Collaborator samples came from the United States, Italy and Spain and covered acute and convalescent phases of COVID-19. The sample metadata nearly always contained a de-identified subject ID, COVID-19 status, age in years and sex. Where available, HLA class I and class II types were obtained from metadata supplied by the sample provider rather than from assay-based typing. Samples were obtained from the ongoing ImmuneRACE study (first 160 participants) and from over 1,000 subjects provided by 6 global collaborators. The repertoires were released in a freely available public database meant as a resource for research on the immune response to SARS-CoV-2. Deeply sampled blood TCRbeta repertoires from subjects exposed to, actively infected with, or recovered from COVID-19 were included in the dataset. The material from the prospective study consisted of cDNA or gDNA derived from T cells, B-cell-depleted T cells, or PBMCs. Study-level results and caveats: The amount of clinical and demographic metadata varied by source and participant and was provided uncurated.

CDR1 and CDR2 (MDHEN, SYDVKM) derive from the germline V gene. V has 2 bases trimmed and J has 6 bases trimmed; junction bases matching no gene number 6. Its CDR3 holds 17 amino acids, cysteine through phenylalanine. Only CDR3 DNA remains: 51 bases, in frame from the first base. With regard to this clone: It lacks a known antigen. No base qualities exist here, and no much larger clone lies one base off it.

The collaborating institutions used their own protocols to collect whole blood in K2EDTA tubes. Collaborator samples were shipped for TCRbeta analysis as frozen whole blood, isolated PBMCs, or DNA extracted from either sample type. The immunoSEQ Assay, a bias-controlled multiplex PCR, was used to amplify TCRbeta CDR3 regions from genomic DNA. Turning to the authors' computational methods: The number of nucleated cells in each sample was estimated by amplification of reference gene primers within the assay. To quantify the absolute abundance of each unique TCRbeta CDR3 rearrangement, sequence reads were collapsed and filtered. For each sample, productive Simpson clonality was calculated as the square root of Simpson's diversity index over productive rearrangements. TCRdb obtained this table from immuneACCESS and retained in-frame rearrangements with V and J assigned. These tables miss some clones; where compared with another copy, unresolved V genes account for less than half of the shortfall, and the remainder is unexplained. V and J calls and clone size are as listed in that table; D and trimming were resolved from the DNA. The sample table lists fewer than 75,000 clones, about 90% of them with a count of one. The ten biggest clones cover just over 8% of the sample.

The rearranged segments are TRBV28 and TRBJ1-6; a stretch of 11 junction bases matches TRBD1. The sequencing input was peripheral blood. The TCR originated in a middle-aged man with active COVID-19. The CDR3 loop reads CASSLPRTGGLNSPLHF. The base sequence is TGTGCCAGCAGTTTACCTCGGACAGGGGGCCTTAATTCACCCCTCCACTTT.